This TCR beta chain was identified in a study of CD8+CD57+ T cells in acquired aplastic anemia (dated by TCRdb to 2016 to 2019). Notes on the research overall: Extracted DNA from sorted CD4+ and CD8+ cells averaged around 3.3 ug, ranging from roughly 0.17 to 27.4 ug. For healthy donor samples, the average read count was about 10.8 million for CD4+ cells and approximately 12 million for CD8+ cells. General findings and caveats noted by the study authors: Patients and healthy controls showed no significant difference in CD8+ Simpson's diversity (P=0.060). Although 25 to 30 CD8+ CDR3 sequences were shared by patients and controls, these sequences appeared highly expressed in patients and within the immunodominant clones of patients.

TCR repertoires of sorted CD4+ and CD8+ blood T cells from severe aplastic anemia patients and healthy subjects were deep-sequenced in the study. Ficoll-Paque density gradient centrifugation was used to isolate peripheral blood mononuclear cells. Before DNA was extracted, CD4+ and CD8+ T cells were sorted using either FACS or magnetic beads. Comment on this clonotype: No antigen is known for it. This may stem from a read error, because a much larger clone lies one nucleotide away.

Profiling of TCR beta VDJ combinations and CDR3 sequences used genomic DNA as the template. An Illumina HiSeq 2000 was the platform used for TCR repertoire sequencing. The original pipeline was this. TRBV/TRBJ rearrangement plots, CDR3 size and DJ length profiles, and Simpson's diversity index were used to assess repertoires. Whichever DNA sequence was most abundant in the deep sequencing data was defined as the immunodominant clone. CDR3 amino acid sequences were checked for sharing across subjects and were also compared against the VDJdb database and published repertoires. The public reads were quality trimmed at Q25 with fastp and then assembled into clones with MiXCR by TCRdb, keeping productive beta chains. Rows are combined by CDR3 protein, so each entry shows the most common genes and DNA. The V and J calls were not made by the authors but by TCRdb's processing. In all, the sample holds 150,000 to 200,000 distinct CDR3 sequences, and 35% to 55% of those were seen once. 1.1% of the sample is in the top ten clones.

The CDR3 measures 12 amino acids from cysteine to phenylalanine. Only the CDR3 DNA is retained, 36 bases long and in frame from the first base. Looking up the germline V gene (reference sequence) yields CDR1 GTSNPN and CDR2 SVGIG. Between the V and J ends, shortened by 4 bases and 10 bases respectively, the junction contains 16 bases. The sequenced material came from sorted CD4+, CD8+, or CD8+CD57+ T cells (not recorded which) from PBMCs. Rearrangement joined TRBV30 to TRBJ1-1; a weak D assignment points to TRBD1 (6 bases agree). This clonotype was sampled from a human donor in good health. DNA sequence: TGTGCCTGGACCGGGGGGCAGGCTGGAGCTTTCTTT. Its coded protein is CAWTGGQAGAFF.